What follows are 23 T cell receptor gamma chains derived from one specimen sequenced in a study of gamma delta lymphoproliferative disorders and STAT genes. TCRdb re-identified clones in the multiplex PCR reads via CATT. Among about 1,800 gamma-chain clones, about a fifth were seen once, and the ten largest hold around 33%. The receptor sequences were amplified from genomic DNA of peripheral blood mononuclear cells. The sample taken for sequencing was blood. Receptors were obtained from a human donor in good health.

The chain is built from TRGV10 and TRGJP1. The J gene, absent from TCRdb, was called here by matching the DNA to germline. TRGV10 is reported as an ORF; its role is uncertain. Trimming at V came to 8 bases and at J to 3 bases, leaving 13 bases not matched to a gene. The CDR3 has 16 amino acids. This CDR3 reads CAAWDPRTSTGWFKIF. The CDR3 bases are TGTGCTGCGTGGGACCCCCGCACTTCCACTGGTTGGTTCAAGATATTT.

This clone is medium-sized (0.01 to 0.1%) by share. The V call is TRGV5, the J call TRGJ1 or TRGJ2. No J gene was available from TCRdb, and it was assigned here by a germline match of the DNA. V gave up 3 bases and J gave up 7 bases; unmatched junction bases: 9. This CDR3 contains 13 residues. CDR1 is VINAFY and CDR2 is YDVSNSKD in the germline V gene. CDR3 sequence (DNA): TGTGCCACCTGGGACCTAATGGAGTATAAGAAACTCTTT. It encodes CATWDLMEYKKLF.

This clone occurred a few times. A far larger clone is one base from this, pointing to a likely read error. The same CDR3 also results from other DNA sequences found in this sample. The V and J genes are TRGV10 and TRGJ1 or TRGJ2. Here the J gene was assigned by germline matching of the DNA, as TCRdb has none. Being an ORF, TRGV10 has a function that is uncertain. CDR3 length: 16 amino acids. The ends lost 8 bases at V and 1 base at J; junction bases unmatched: 15. The CDR3 sequence is CAAWEPFLFNYYKKLF. The CDR3 nucleotides are TGTGCTGCGTGGGAGCCCTTCCTGTTCAATTATTATAAGAAACTCTTT.

Details on this clone: The limits of the CDR3 on the DNA are not certain, so only TCRdb's listed CDR3 is given. The V gene was identified as TRGV4, while no J gene was called. The CDR3 comprises 20 residues, both ends counted. CDR1 and CDR2 from the germline V gene are EGSTGY and YDSYTSSV. This chain's CDR3 is CATWANRVIIRNSLAVEQHF.

The rearrangement joins TRGV9 to TRGJ1 or TRGJ2. Germline matching of the DNA provided the J gene here, since TCRdb leaves it blank. The J segment lost 9 bases and the V segment lost 0 bases, leaving 11 bases of the junction unmatched. There are 14 residues in the CDR3. The germline V gene encodes CDR1 GITISATS and CDR2 ISYDGTV (reference sequence). The CDR3 loop reads CALWEVFLGGKKLF. CDR3 DNA sequence: TGTGCCTTGTGGGAGGTGTTCCTCGGGGGTAAGAAACTCTTT.

This clone was seen more than once but under ten times. The TCRdb record carries a much larger clone's protein, which differs from this DNA's translation at residue 4; a read error is the likely cause, and the protein listed here is the DNA translation. The rearrangement uses TRGV10 and TRGJ1 or TRGJ2. Assignment of the J gene here rests on matching the DNA to germline, because TCRdb gives none. TRGV10 is classed as an ORF, of uncertain function. The CDR3 is 11 residues long. Trimming removed 11 bases from V and 12 bases from J; junction bases left unmatched: 14. The CDR3 protein is CAARDYRAKLF. The DNA for the CDR3 is TGTGCTGCGCGGGATTATCGGGCGAAACTCTTT.

This clone is medium-sized by share. V usage is TRGV4 and J usage is TRGJ1 or TRGJ2. No J gene is reported in TCRdb; it was inferred here by comparing the DNA with germline. The CDR3 loop spans 13 amino acids. V trimming: 5 bases; J trimming: 0 bases; junction bases outside the gene matches: 4. Germline V gives CDR1 EGSTGY, CDR2 YDSYTSSV. The CDR3 DNA reads TGTGCCACCTGGGGGACGAATTATTATAAGAAACTCTTT. Protein: CATWGTNYYKKLF.

This chain links TRGV5P with TRGJ1 or TRGJ2. TCRdb supplies no J gene; here it was assigned by aligning the nucleotide sequence to germline. TRGV5P is described as a pseudogene. The CDR3 is 12 amino acids. CDR3 sequence reads: CATSTELYKKLF. The CDR3 DNA reads as TGTGCCACCTCCACTGAATTATATAAGAAACTCTTT.

A note on this clone: Translating this DNA gives a protein that differs at residue 10 from the TCRdb one, which belongs to a much larger clone; a read error is likely, and the protein shown is this translation. The genes are TRGV10 and TRGJP1. The J gene, missing from TCRdb, was assigned here through DNA to germline matching. TRGV10 is an ORF; its function is uncertain. The CDR3 is 15 amino acids. The CDR3 sequence is CAAWDRRCTCWFKIF. In DNA form, the CDR3 reads TGTGCTGCGTGGGATCGGCGATGCACTTGTTGGTTCAAGATATTT.

This clone is labeled as medium-sized. V usage is TRGV10 and J usage is TRGJ1 or TRGJ2. TCRdb lists no J gene, so it was determined here by aligning the DNA to germline. TRGV10 is noted as an ORF with a role that remains uncertain. This CDR3 contains 12 residues. Trimming cost V 8 bases and J 0 bases; bases outside gene matches: 2. CDR3 in DNA: TGTGCTGCGTGGGCGAATTATTATAAGAAACTCTTT. Protein sequence: CAAWANYYKKLF.

This clone is termed large. The chain combines TRGV10 with TRGJP1. The J gene is absent in TCRdb and was assigned here via DNA matching to germline. TRGV10 is filed as an ORF, its function uncertain. Trimming at V came to 8 bases and at J to 0 bases, leaving 13 bases not matched to a gene. CDR3 size: 17 residues. The CDR3 loop reads CAAWVPLLNTTGWFKIF. CDR3 DNA: TGTGCTGCGTGGGTACCCTTGCTCAATACCACTGGTTGGTTCAAGATATTT.

This clone has just a few counts. The TCRdb protein comes from a much larger clone and disagrees with this DNA's translation at residue 8, likely due to a read error; the protein given here is derived from the DNA. The J gene is TRGJ1 or TRGJ2, the V gene TRGV8. Since TCRdb gives no J gene, matching the DNA to germline was used here to assign it. The CDR3 loop spans 11 amino acids. J gave up 12 bases and V 1 base, and 6 bases lay outside the gene matches. CDR1 and CDR2 from the germline V gene are VENAVY and YDSYNSRV. CDR3 region: CATWDRSAKLF. The CDR3 DNA follows: TGTGCCACCTGGGATAGAAGTGCGAAACTCTTT.

A remark on this clone: TCRdb's protein, taken from a much larger clone, differs from this DNA's translation at residue 12, likely owing to a read error; the protein displayed comes from the DNA. The chain employs TRGV2 and TRGJP1. Since TCRdb gives no J gene, matching the DNA to germline was used here to assign it. This CDR3 has 19 residues. V lost 0 bases and J lost 3; bases outside the gene matches: 16. Germline CDR1 is EGSNGY and CDR2 is YDSYNSKV. In nucleotides, the CDR3 is TGTGCCACCTGGGACGGGCCTGACCCCCAAGATGCCACTGGTTGGTTCAAGATATTT. Its protein is CATWDGPDPQDATGWFKIF.

This clone turned up a few times. This DNA's translation and the protein TCRdb lists, from a much larger clone, do not match at residue 3, likely due to a read error; the protein shown is translated from the DNA. The V gene is TRGV10, the J gene TRGJ1 or TRGJ2. The J gene comes from matching the DNA to germline here; TCRdb lacks it. TRGV10 is designated an ORF whose function remains uncertain. The CDR3 has 11 amino acids. This chain's CDR3 is CAVWDGYKKLF. The CDR3 nucleotides are TGTGCTGTGTGGGATGGCTATAAGAAACTCTTT.

The chain recombines TRGV3 with TRGJ1 or TRGJ2. The J gene was not available in TCRdb and was assigned here by matching the DNA to germline segments. Per germline, CDR1 VTNTFY and CDR2 YDVSTARD (reference sequence). J was trimmed by 3 bases and V by 0 bases; bases with no gene match: 8. The CDR3 totals 15 residues. CDR3 region: CATWDRQNLYYKKLF. CDR3 in DNA: TGTGCCACCTGGGACAGGCAGAATCTTTATTATAAGAAACTCTTT.

A note on this clone: The DNA is omitted, as the CDR3 cannot be located on it reliably, and the CDR3 follows TCRdb's listing. The J segment was not called; the V segment is TRGV11. TRGV11 is an ORF for which the function is uncertain. The CDR3 has 21 amino acids, counting both end residues. This CDR3 reads CACWIRHVCIIRNSLAVEQHF.

By sample share, this clone is medium-sized. The protein in TCRdb stems from a much larger clone and differs at residue 10 from this DNA's translation, likely a read error; here the protein is translated from the DNA. This chain connects TRGV10 to TRGJP1. Since TCRdb gives no J gene, matching the DNA to germline was used here to assign it. TRGV10 is annotated as an ORF whose role is uncertain. The length of the CDR3 is 13 residues. This CDR3 reads CAAWGVTGWYKIF. In nucleotides, the CDR3 is TGTGCTGCGTGGGGCGTAACTGGTTGGTACAAGATATTT.

A remark on this clone: For this DNA, TCRdb reports the protein of a much larger clone, which diverges at residue 10, most likely from a read error; the protein presented here is translated directly from the DNA. The rearrangement uses TRGV3 and TRGJP2. The J gene is not listed in TCRdb, so it was assigned here from a DNA match to germline. Germline CDR1 reads VTNTFY; CDR2 reads YDVSTARD (reference sequence). The CDR3 contains 13 residues. DNA of the CDR3: TGTGCCACCTGGGAAACGAGTGATTGGGTCAAGACGTTT. Residues: CATWETSDWVKTF.

The J gene is TRGJP1, the V gene TRGV8. Since TCRdb gives no J gene, matching the DNA to germline was used here to assign it. The junction had 12 bases not matched to a gene; V was cut back by 2 bases and J by 9 bases. The CDR3 has 15 residues. Germline assignment: CDR1 VENAVY and CDR2 YDSYNSRV. The CDR3, as DNA: TGTGCCACCTGGGATACAAAACCATACTGTTGGTTCAAGATATTT. Its translation is CATWDTKPYCWFKIF.

Of note for this clone: The DNA is omitted, as the CDR3 cannot be located on it reliably, and the CDR3 follows TCRdb's listing. The J gene is uncalled and the V gene is TRGV4. From its first to its last residue, the CDR3 has 16 amino acids. Germline V gene data show CDR1 as EGSTGY and CDR2 as YDSYTSSV. This CDR3 reads CATWDRGNSLAVEQHF.

This clone was detected a few times. The protein TCRdb gives is from a much larger clone and does not agree with this DNA's translation at residue 12, likely a read error; the protein shown here comes from the DNA. The chain's CDR3 is CAAWDRRCTGWVKIF. CDR3 DNA: TGTGCTGCGTGGGATCGGCGATGCACTGGTTGGGTCAAGATATTT. The chain uses TRGV10 and TRGJP1. Because TCRdb records no J gene, it was assigned here through a match of the DNA to germline. TRGV10 is annotated as an ORF whose role is uncertain. CDR3 size: 15 residues.

By its share, this clone is medium-sized. Other DNA sequences in the same sample also yield this CDR3. This chain links TRGV2 with TRGJ1 or TRGJ2. No J gene is reported in TCRdb; it was inferred here by comparing the DNA with germline. The CDR3 is made up of 14 amino acids. The V segment lost 0 bases and the J segment 10 bases; nucleotides outside the gene matches: 12. Germline V lookup: CDR1 EGSNGY, CDR2 YDSYNSKV. CDR3 DNA sequence: TGTGCCACCTGGGACGGGCCCGAAATTGACAAGAAACTCTTT. Translation gives CATWDGPEIDKKLF.

This clone is termed large (0.1 to 1%). The CDR3 sequence: CACWIRHCYYKKLF. The CDR3 region has the DNA TGTGCCTGCTGGATTAGGCACTGTTATTATAAGAAACTCTTT. The chain recombines TRGV11 with TRGJ1 or TRGJ2. TCRdb offers no J gene call, so here the DNA was matched to germline to obtain one. TRGV11 is an open reading frame whose function is uncertain. Unmatched junction bases numbered 2, after V lost 0 bases and J lost 3 bases. This CDR3 is built from 14 residues.